These 32 T cell receptor beta chains share one sample of origin, sequenced in a study of CD8 T cells in Susac syndrome. Reverse transcription of about 0.5 to 1 ug RNA used random hexamers. MiXCR, applied by TCRdb to the immunoSEQ multiplex PCR reads, yields one record per CDR3 protein. The table has 100,000 to 150,000 distinct CDR3 sequences, about 93% seen once. Material for sequencing was CD8+ T cells from PBMCs. These receptors originate from a human donor with Susac syndrome.

This chain connects TRBV27 to TRBJ1-5; a weak D match, TRBD1 (5 bases). Trimming cost V 3 bases and J 2 bases, with 8 bases left between them. The CDR3 runs 14 residues. Germline V lookup: CDR1 MNHEY, CDR2 SMNVEV (reference sequence). The CDR3 nucleotides are TGTGCCAGCAGTTTTAGGGGCGGCAATCAGCCCCAGCATTTT. This translates into CASSFRGGNQPQHF.

The chain recombines TRBV5-1 with TRBJ2-1, with no clear D. CDR3 size: 15 residues. CDR1 and CDR2 from the germline V gene are SGHRS and YFSETQ. V shed 0 bases and J shed 10 bases, with 17 bases lying between them. CDR3 in amino acids: CASSLVRVSLREQFF. Here the CDR3 DNA reads TGCGCCAGCAGCTTGGTAAGGGTGAGTTTGAGGGAGCAGTTCTTC.

The chain recombines TRBV30 with TRBJ2-1, with D uncertain. The CDR3 extends over 10 amino acids. Per germline, CDR1 GTSNPN and CDR2 SVGIG (reference sequence). V was pared by 5 bases and J by 9 bases, with 8 bases between. CDR3 sequence reads: CAWGSSEQFF. The CDR3 bases are TGTGCCTGGGGTTCCAGTGAGCAGTTCTTC.

The chain links TRBV11-3 to TRBJ2-1; D is unresolved. There are 14 residues in the CDR3. Trimming pared 0 bases from V and 4 bases from J, leaving 7 bases between. Germline V gene lookup returns CDR1 SGHNT and CDR2 YENEEA. CDR3 DNA sequence: TGTGCCAGCAGCTTAGATGATGGGTACAATGAGCAGTTCTTC. Its translation: CASSLDDGYNEQFF.

A single count supports this clonotype. V usage is TRBV12-5 and J usage is TRBJ2-4; TRBD2 agrees at 7 bases. The CDR3 contains 14 residues. Germline V gives CDR1 LGHNT, CDR2 FRNRAP. V shed 4 bases, J shed 6 bases, and the junction held 6 bases outside the gene matches. The CDR3 reads CASGSPWGGNIQYF. Here the CDR3 DNA reads TGTGCTAGTGGTTCCCCCTGGGGGGGAAACATTCAGTACTTC.

The chain combines TRBV6-5 with TRBJ2-3; TRBD2 agrees at 11 bases. V lost 4 bases, J lost 3 bases, and 6 bases stayed unmatched. The V gene's germline CDR1 is MNHEY and CDR2 SVGAGI. This CDR3 has 16 amino acids. In nucleotides, the CDR3 is TGTGCCAGCAGTTCAGAATTAGCGGGGGGGACAGATACGCAGTATTTT. Protein sequence: CASSSELAGGTDTQYF.

The chain has TRBV7-9 and TRBJ2-5; TRBD1 agrees at 7 bases. With V trimmed by 5 bases and J by 3 bases, 9 bases remained unmatched. The CDR3 contains 15 residues. Germline CDR1 reads SEHNR; CDR2 reads FQNEAQ (reference sequence). CDR3 nucleotide sequence: TGTGCCAGCAGCGTATCGGGACAGTGGGAAGAGACCCAGTACTTC. Amino acid sequence: CASSVSGQWEETQYF. The whole variable domain, remainder taken from reference TRBV7-9 and TRBJ2-5, is DTGVSQNPRHKITKRGQNVTFRCDPISEHNRLYWYRQTLGQGPEFLTYFQNEAQLEKSRLLSDRFSAERPKGSFSTLEIQRTEQGDSAMYLCASSVSGQWEETQYFGPGTRLLVL.

This sequence joins TRBV20-1 and TRBJ1-1; D perhaps matches TRBD1 (5 bases). The V gene's germline CDR1 is DFQATT and CDR2 SNEGSKA (reference sequence). The CDR3 contains 14 residues. Between the trimmed V and J ends, which lost 4 bases and 1 base, there was a span of 13 bases. DNA for the CDR3: TGCAGTGCTATGACCCCGGACAAGAACACTGAAGCTTTCTTT. It codes for CSAMTPDKNTEAFF.

The genes are TRBV7-9 and TRBJ1-4; D ambiguous. Looked up from germline, CDR1 is SEHNR and CDR2 is FQNEAQ (reference sequence). CDR3 length: 13 amino acids. Trimming left V 6 bases short and J 5 bases short, with 10 bases between. The CDR3 reads CASRYRENEKLFF. Written as DNA, the CDR3 is TGTGCCAGCAGATACCGGGAGAATGAAAAACTGTTTTTT.

This chain links TRBV6-5 with TRBJ2-1, with D possibly being TRBD2 (5 bases). V was shortened by 5 bases and J by 8 bases, with 16 bases between the two germline ends. The CDR3 sequence is 14 residues long. Germline V gene lookup returns CDR1 MNHEY and CDR2 SVGAGI. CDR3 in DNA: TGTGCCAGCAGTCGTAGCGAGTATGGGGATGAGCAGTTCTTC. Amino acids: CASSRSEYGDEQFF.

The rearrangement joins TRBV2 to TRBJ1-5, with D tentatively TRBD1 (5 bases). Trimming pared 8 bases from V and 11 bases from J, leaving 22 bases between. This CDR3 has 14 residues. Germline V gene lookup returns CDR1 SNHLY and CDR2 FYNNEI. In DNA form, the CDR3 reads TGTGCCAGCTGGTTAGGACAAGGGCTTAAGGCCCAGCATTTT. Protein product: CASWLGQGLKAQHF.

The chain's CDR3 is CASSVASQGMGGANVLTF. The CDR3 DNA follows: TGTGCCAGCAGCGTAGCATCCCAGGGGATGGGTGGGGCCAACGTCCTGACTTTC. The chain links TRBV9 to TRBJ2-6; D might be TRBD1 (6 bases). Per the germline V gene, CDR1 is SGDLS and CDR2 is YYNGEE. V lost 0 bases and J 3 bases, leaving 16 bases between the germline ends. This CDR3 has 18 residues.

V is TRBV27 and J is TRBJ2-3; 11 bases are shared with TRBD2. V lost 2 bases and J lost 0; bases outside the gene matches: 10. The CDR3 length is 19 residues. Germline CDR1 and CDR2: MNHEY and SMNVEV (reference sequence). The CDR3 bases are TGTGCCAGCAGTTTACTGTCGACTAGCGGGGCTCATAGCACAGATACGCAGTATTTT. It yields the protein CASSLLSTSGAHSTDTQYF.

This sequence joins TRBV15 and TRBJ1-1; no clear D gene. CDR1 and CDR2 (germline): LNHNV, YYDKDF (reference sequence). This CDR3 is 14 amino acids long. V was shortened by 1 base and J by 5 bases, with 11 bases between the two germline ends. CDR3 protein: CATSRVEVGTEAFF. The CDR3 nucleotides read TGTGCCACCAGCAGAGTAGAGGTGGGGACTGAAGCTTTCTTT.

V and J are TRBV20-1 and TRBJ2-7; D may be TRBD1 (6 bases). This CDR3 spans 18 amino acids. V lost 0 bases and J lost 1, with 22 bases in between. The germline V gene has CDR1 DFQATT and CDR2 SNEGSKA (reference sequence). DNA for the CDR3: TGCAGTGCTAGAGATAGTTCGGGTGGGGGCCTAGAGTCCTACGAGCAGTACTTC. Translated: CSARDSSGGGLESYEQYF.

This clonotype was seen a handful of times. The chain links TRBV6-5 to TRBJ2-1; D not certain. This CDR3 region has 15 residues. Trimming removed 0 bases at V and 7 bases at J, with 13 bases between. Per germline, CDR1 MNHEY and CDR2 SVGAGI. The CDR3: CASSYSESGGNEQFF. CDR3 nucleotide sequence: TGTGCCAGCAGTTACTCGGAGTCGGGCGGAAATGAGCAGTTCTTC.

The chain is built from TRBV27 and TRBJ1-2; D is ambiguous. V was clipped by 0 bases and J by 3 bases, with 8 bases between them. The CDR3 length is 14 residues. Germline CDR1 and CDR2: MNHEY and SMNVEV (reference sequence). The DNA for the CDR3 is TGTGCCAGCAGTTTATCGATCTGGGACTATGGCTACACCTTC. It codes for CASSLSIWDYGYTF.

There are a few counts of this clonotype. The chain employs TRBV2 and TRBJ2-1; maybe TRBD2 (5 bases). The V gene lost 4 bases and the J gene lost 4 bases, with 5 bases spanning the gap. Looked up from germline, CDR1 is SNHLY and CDR2 is FYNNEI. The CDR3 consists of 12 residues. The CDR3 loop reads CASSAGYNEQFF. DNA of the CDR3: TGTGCCAGCAGTGCGGGATACAATGAGCAGTTCTTC. Drawing the rest from reference TRBV2 and TRBJ2-1, the complete variable domain is EPEVTQTPSHQVTQMGQEVILRCVPISNHLYFYWYRQILGQKVEFLVSFYNNEISEKSEIFDDQFSVERPDGSNFTLKIRSTKLEDSAMYFCASSAGYNEQFFGPGTRLTVL.

This chain uses TRBV28 with TRBJ1-2, with 7 nucleotides matching TRBD1. Germline V gene lookup returns CDR1 MDHEN and CDR2 SYDVKM. V dropped 7 bases and J dropped 4; count of bases not matched to a gene: 12. The CDR3 length is 15 residues. CDR3 residues: CASNPTGDSIYGYTF. The CDR3, as DNA: TGTGCCAGCAACCCAACGGGGGACAGCATCTATGGCTACACCTTC.

V and J are TRBV30 and TRBJ1-1; D is unclear. Looked up from germline, CDR1 is GTSNPN and CDR2 is SVGIG (reference sequence). The ends were cut back, 0 bases at V and 0 bases at J, with 8 bases in the middle. This CDR3 is 14 amino acids long. The chain's CDR3 is CAWSVSSLNTEAFF. DNA for the CDR3: TGTGCCTGGAGTGTATCGTCGCTGAACACTGAAGCTTTCTTT.

This clonotype was seen a few times. The CDR3 DNA follows: TGTGCCTGGAGTACAGGGTACCCTCCCTACGAGCAGTACTTC. Translation gives CAWSTGYPPYEQYF. The V and J genes are TRBV30 and TRBJ2-7, with D possibly TRBD1 on 6 matching bases. The CDR3 contains 14 residues. Germline V gene data show CDR1 as GTSNPN and CDR2 as SVGIG (reference sequence). V lost 2 bases to trimming and J lost 2 bases, with 13 bases between them.

CDR3 region: CATILAAQPYNEQFF. The CDR3 coding sequence is TGTGCCACCATACTAGCGGCCCAACCATACAATGAGCAGTTCTTC. The chain employs TRBV10-3 and TRBJ2-1; TRBD2 aligns across 8 bases. This CDR3 is 15 amino acids long. Germline V gene sequence: CDR1 ENHRY, CDR2 SYGVKD. J gave up 4 bases and V 10 bases, and 12 bases lay outside the gene matches.

The CDR3 here is CASSGIGQEETQYF. The DNA for the CDR3 is TGTGCCAGCAGTGGGATTGGACAGGAGGAGACCCAGTACTTC. The chain combines TRBV2 with TRBJ2-5; 7 bases fit TRBD1. Unmatched junction bases numbered 7, after V lost 4 bases and J lost 5 bases. Germline-derived CDR1 and CDR2 are SNHLY and FYNNEI. The CDR3 is made up of 14 amino acids.

This chain joins TRBV15 and TRBJ1-4; no definite D call. The germline V and J ends were trimmed by 3 bases and 1 base, with 9 bases remaining between them. CDR1 is LNHNV, CDR2 YYDKDF, per germline (reference sequence). This CDR3 has 15 residues. CDR3 in DNA: TGTGCCACCAGCAGTGGCGACGGAACTAATGAAAAACTGTTTTTT. Encoded protein: CATSSGDGTNEKLFF. The entire variable domain, with the rest obtained from reference TRBV15 and TRBJ1-4, is as follows: DAMVIQNPRYQVTQFGKPVTLSCSQTLNHNVMYWYQQKSSQAPKLLFHYYDKDFNNEADTPDNFQSRRPNTSFCFLDIRSPGLGDTAMYLCATSSGDGTNEKLFFGSGTQLSVL.

The V gene is TRBV4-1, the J gene TRBJ2-6; 11 bases fit TRBD1. Germline V gene sequence: CDR1 MGHRA, CDR2 YSYEKL. The CDR3 has 19 amino acids. The ends lost 4 bases at V and 0 bases at J; junction bases unmatched: 8. CDR3 sequence (DNA): TGCGCCAGCAGCCCGGGACAGGGGGAACAATTCTCTGGGGCCAACGTCCTGACTTTC. Translating gives CASSPGQGEQFSGANVLTF.

This chain connects TRBV12-3 or TRBV12-4 to TRBJ2-3; 8 positions match TRBD2. V dropped 6 bases and J dropped 0; count of bases not matched to a gene: 5. The CDR3 sequence is 15 residues long. This chain's CDR3 is CASSIREGSTDTQYF. CDR3 nucleotide sequence: TGTGCCAGCAGCATCCGGGAGGGTAGCACAGATACGCAGTATTTT.

The rearrangement uses TRBV12-3 or TRBV12-4 and TRBJ2-1, with 7 bases matching TRBD1. V was pared by 3 bases and J by 5 bases, with 7 bases of the junction left unmatched. The CDR3 length is 15 residues. CDR3 DNA sequence: TGTGCCAGCAGTTTCGGACAGGCACTCGACAATGAGCAGTTCTTC. The encoded protein is CASSFGQALDNEQFF.

The CDR3 is CASSLQGALYEQYF. DNA for the CDR3: TGTGCCAGCAGCTTGCAGGGGGCATTGTACGAGCAGTACTTC. V and J are TRBV5-6 and TRBJ2-7, with TRBD1 matching over 8 bases. The germline gives CDR1 SGHDT, CDR2 YYEEEE. CDR3 length equals 14 residues. After removal of 1 base from V and 4 bases from J, the junction contained 4 bases not matched to a gene.

This clonotype was recorded once. The V gene is TRBV9, the J gene TRBJ1-2; 7 nucleotides match TRBD1. Germline lookup yields CDR1 SGDLS and CDR2 YYNGEE. Trimming took 3 bases from V and 7 from J; bases not matched to a gene: 3. The CDR3 runs 12 residues. The chain's CDR3 is CASSGGQPGYTF. The CDR3, as DNA: TGTGCCAGCAGCGGGGGACAGCCTGGCTACACCTTC.

The chain recombines TRBV6-6 with TRBJ2-1, with D possibly being TRBD1 (5 bases). The CDR3 is 14 amino acids. Looked up from germline, CDR1 is MNHNY and CDR2 is SVGAGI (reference sequence). V gave up 2 bases and J gave up 6 bases, with 11 bases separating them. The CDR3 sequence: CASSYDDGANEQFF. CDR3 DNA sequence: TGTGCCAGCAGTTACGATGATGGGGCCAATGAGCAGTTCTTC.

The chain carries TRBV13 and TRBJ2-5; D not certain. CDR1 is PRHDT, CDR2 FYEKMQ, per germline (reference sequence). Trimming left V 1 base short and J 5 bases short, with 8 bases between. CDR3 length: 13 amino acids. The DNA of the CDR3 is TGTGCCAGCAGCTTAGACCGCAGGGAGACCCAGTACTTC. It specifies CASSLDRRETQYF.

This chain links TRBV6-2 or TRBV6-3 with TRBJ1-1; D gene ambiguous. The germline CDR1 and CDR2 sequences are MNHEY and SVGEGT. The CDR3 is 14 amino acids. Trimming removed 2 bases from V and 0 bases from J, with 7 bases in between. CDR3 protein: CASSYDGMNTEAFF. The CDR3 DNA is TGTGCCAGCAGTTACGACGGAATGAACACTGAAGCTTTCTTT.